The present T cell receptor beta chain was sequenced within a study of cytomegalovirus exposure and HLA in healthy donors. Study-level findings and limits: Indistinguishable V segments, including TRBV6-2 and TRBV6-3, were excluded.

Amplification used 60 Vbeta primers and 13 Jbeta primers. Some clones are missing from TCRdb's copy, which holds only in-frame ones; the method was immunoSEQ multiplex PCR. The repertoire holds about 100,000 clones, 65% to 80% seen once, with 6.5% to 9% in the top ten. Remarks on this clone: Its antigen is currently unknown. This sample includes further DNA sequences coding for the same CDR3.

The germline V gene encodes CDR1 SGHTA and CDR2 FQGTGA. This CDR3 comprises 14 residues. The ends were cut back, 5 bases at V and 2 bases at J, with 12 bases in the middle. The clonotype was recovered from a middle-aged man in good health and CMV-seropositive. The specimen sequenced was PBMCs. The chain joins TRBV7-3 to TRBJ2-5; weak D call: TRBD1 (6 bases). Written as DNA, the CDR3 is TGTGCCAGCAGCCCTACAGGGCTGCAAGAGACCCAGTACTTC. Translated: CASSPTGLQETQYF. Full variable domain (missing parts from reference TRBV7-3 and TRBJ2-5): GAGVSQTPSNKVTEKGKYVELRCDPISGHTALYWYRQSLGQGPEFLIYFQGTGAADDSGLPNDRFFAVRPEGSVSTLKIQRTERGDSAVYLCASSPTGLQETQYFGPGTRLLVL.